Presented here are 23 T cell receptor beta chains from one specimen sequenced in a study of control samples from healthy donors and cancer patients. TCRdb keeps only in-frame clones here, not all; method: immunoSEQ multiplex PCR. The sample lists about 160,000 clones, around 96% occurring once. The sequenced sample was blood. These receptors originate from a woman aged 35 to 49 in good health.

This chain uses TRBV7-6 with TRBJ1-1; D possibly corresponds to TRBD1 (6 bases). There are 13 residues in the CDR3. CDR1 and CDR2 from the germline V gene are SGHVS and FNYEAQ. V lost 5 bases, J lost 4 bases, and 11 bases lay in between. CDR3 nucleotide sequence: TGTGCCAGCAGCGGGGGGCGGCCCACTGAAGCTTTCTTT. Translation gives CASSGGRPTEAFF.

The chain combines TRBV4-3 with TRBJ2-3, with 7 bases fitting TRBD2. The V gene's germline CDR1 is LGHNA and CDR2 YSLEER. V dropped 3 bases and J dropped 6; count of bases not matched to a gene: 6. The CDR3 runs to 14 residues. CDR3: CASSHVSRGDTQYF. The CDR3 DNA is TGCGCCAGCAGCCATGTTTCGCGGGGGGATACGCAGTATTTT.

The V call is TRBV4-1, the J call TRBJ2-2, with TRBD2 as a possible D gene (5 bases). The CDR3 loop spans 18 amino acids. Germline loops: CDR1 MGHRA, CDR2 YSYEKL. V gave up 2 bases and J gave up 5 bases, with 21 bases separating them. CDR3 protein: CASSQLPQSRRRTGELFF. The CDR3 nucleotides are TGCGCCAGCAGCCAACTGCCCCAGTCCAGGAGGAGGACCGGGGAGCTGTTTTTT.

The V and J genes are TRBV7-9 and TRBJ2-7; the match to TRBD2 covers 8 bases. Germline values: CDR1 SEHNR, CDR2 FQNEAQ (reference sequence). The CDR3 sequence is 16 residues long. With 1 base clipped from V and 7 bases from J, the junction kept 12 bases outside the gene matches. CDR3 DNA sequence: TGTGCCAGCAGCTTAGACCCCGGAGCGGGAGTGGGGGAGCAGTACTTC. Its translation: CASSLDPGAGVGEQYF.

The chain recombines TRBV5-4 with TRBJ2-7; D may be TRBD1 (5 bases). The CDR3 loop spans 15 amino acids. Germline V gives CDR1 SGHNT, CDR2 YYREEE (reference sequence). V shed 7 bases and J shed 6 bases, with 23 bases lying between them. CDR3 in amino acids: CASRTSPSQGSEQYF. As DNA, the CDR3 is TGTGCCAGCCGAACCTCCCCCTCCCAGGGATCCGAGCAGTACTTC.

The V gene is TRBV6-2 or TRBV6-3, the J gene TRBJ1-1; D perhaps matches TRBD1 (5 bases). Germline CDR1 and CDR2: MNHEY and SVGEGT. CDR3 length equals 15 residues. Trimming left V 2 bases short and J 5 bases short, with 15 bases between. Here the CDR3 reads CASSYRYGGFTEAFF. The CDR3 bases are TGTGCCAGCAGTTACAGGTACGGGGGTTTTACTGAAGCTTTCTTT.

CDR3 sequence (DNA): TGTGCCAGCAGCTTCGGCCGGGCCCAGTACTTC. This sequence encodes CASSFGRAQYF. This chain uses TRBV7-2 with TRBJ2-5, with D hard to call. Between the trimmed V and J ends, which lost 3 bases and 9 bases, there was a span of 8 bases. This CDR3 is built from 11 residues. Germline V gene data show CDR1 as SGHTA and CDR2 as FQGNSA.

V usage is TRBV2 and J usage is TRBJ2-1, with a weak D call TRBD2 (6 bases). Germline-derived CDR1 and CDR2 are SNHLY and FYNNEI. This CDR3 region has 14 residues. The V end was cut by 8 bases, the J end by 4 bases, with 15 bases between. The CDR3 DNA is TGTGCCAGCCGCCGGGACTTAGCATACAATGAGCAGTTCTTC. Translated, it gives CASRRDLAYNEQFF.

This sequence joins TRBV5-1 and TRBJ1-2, with 7 bases identical to TRBD1. Germline V gives CDR1 SGHRS, CDR2 YFSETQ. J gave up 3 bases and V 3 bases, and 5 bases lay outside the gene matches. The CDR3 loop spans 14 amino acids. In nucleotides, the CDR3 is TGCGCCAGCAGCTCTACGGGGACAGACTATGGCTACACCTTC. Translating gives CASSSTGTDYGYTF.

The chain joins TRBV7-2 to TRBJ1-5; D uncertain. Germline V gene lookup returns CDR1 SGHTA and CDR2 FQGNSA. Trimming shortened V by 5 bases and J by 0 bases, and 14 bases separated the two germline ends. The CDR3 is 16 amino acids. CDR3 sequence (DNA): TGTGCCAGCAGCCGGGAGCCAAATCTTAGCAATCAGCCCCAGCATTTT. Amino acid sequence: CASSREPNLSNQPQHF.

This clone was found once. The chain links TRBV5-1 to TRBJ1-4, with 11 nucleotides matching TRBD1. CDR3 length equals 16 residues. Trimming at V came to 0 bases and at J to 8 bases, leaving 6 bases not matched to a gene. From germline, CDR1 is SGHRS and CDR2 YFSETQ. As DNA, the CDR3 is TGCGCCAGCAGCTTGGCCCTTGGGACAGGGGGGGAAAAACTGTTTTTT. It translates to CASSLALGTGGEKLFF.

V gene TRBV9 combines with J gene TRBJ2-7; 14 nucleotides match TRBD2. Trimming cost V 3 bases and J 4 bases; bases outside gene matches: 15. Germline lookup yields CDR1 SGDLS and CDR2 YYNGEE. The CDR3 length is 19 residues. CDR3 residues: CASSATGTSGRLGSYEQYF. CDR3 DNA: TGTGCCAGCAGCGCGACCGGGACTAGCGGGAGATTAGGCTCTTACGAGCAGTACTTC.

J is TRBJ2-5 and V is TRBV7-2, with D unclear. This CDR3 region has 16 residues. The germline gives CDR1 SGHTA, CDR2 FQGNSA. Trimming took 1 base from V and 1 from J, leaving 13 bases between them. The CDR3 here is CASSLDVGSIQETQYF. The CDR3 DNA sequence: TGTGCCAGCAGCTTAGATGTGGGTTCCATCCAAGAGACCCAGTACTTC.

J is TRBJ2-2 and V is TRBV10-3, with TRBD2 matching over 7 bases. Germline V gene sequence: CDR1 ENHRY, CDR2 SYGVKD. The ends lost 3 bases at V and 4 bases at J; junction bases unmatched: 8. This CDR3 comprises 16 residues. The CDR3 sequence: CAISDLAGDGTGELFF. The DNA for the CDR3 is TGTGCCATCAGTGATCTGGCGGGAGACGGCACCGGGGAGCTGTTTTTT.

With respect to this clone: This specimen includes other DNA sequences encoding the same CDR3. DNA for the CDR3: TGCGCCAGCAGCCGGTCGGGTTCAAACAGGGGGCCGGGGGGTGGCTACACCTTC. Its translation: CASSRSGSNRGPGGGYTF. V is TRBV4-1 and J is TRBJ1-2, with TRBD1 matching over 9 bases. The CDR3 has 18 residues. Germline V gene data show CDR1 as MGHRA and CDR2 as YSYEKL. V trimming: 4 bases; J trimming: 7 bases; junction bases outside the gene matches: 19.

This sequence joins TRBV4-3 and TRBJ2-2; 10 nucleotides match TRBD2. The CDR3 length is 18 residues. After removal of 3 bases from V and 3 bases from J, the junction contained 10 bases not matched to a gene. Germline lookup yields CDR1 LGHNA and CDR2 YSLEER. The CDR3 reads CASSQEPGTSDYTGELFF. The CDR3 region has the DNA TGCGCCAGCAGCCAGGAGCCCGGGACTAGCGATTACACCGGGGAGCTGTTTTTT.

The chain carries TRBV19 and TRBJ2-2; possibly TRBD1 for D (6 bases). Trimming cost V 3 bases and J 2 bases, with 16 bases left between them. The CDR3 runs to 17 residues. CDR1 is LNHDA, CDR2 SQIVND, per germline (reference sequence). CDR3 loop: CASSISLGASNTGELFF. The CDR3 nucleotides are TGTGCCAGTAGTATCTCTTTGGGGGCCTCCAACACCGGGGAGCTGTTTTTT.

The chain employs TRBV6-5 and TRBJ2-3, with D unresolved. Trimming pared 8 bases from V and 0 bases from J, leaving 3 bases between. The CDR3 runs 11 residues. From germline, CDR1 is MNHEY and CDR2 SVGAGI. CDR3 nucleotides: TGTGCCAGCCAGAGCACAGATACGCAGTATTTT. Its translation is CASQSTDTQYF.

This rearrangement joins TRBV5-1 to TRBJ1-3, with D unresolved. Germline V CDR1 and CDR2: SGHRS, YFSETQ. The CDR3 totals 15 residues. V dropped 5 bases and J dropped 1 base, with 13 bases sitting between them. CDR3 coding DNA: TGCGCCAGCAGTTATGGAAGAGATTCTGGAAACACCATATATTTT. Protein sequence: CASSYGRDSGNTIYF.

The rearrangement uses TRBV27 and TRBJ2-7, with 8 bases fitting TRBD1. The V segment lost 3 bases and the J segment 1 base; nucleotides outside the gene matches: 8. The germline CDR1 and CDR2 sequences are MNHEY and SMNVEV (reference sequence). This CDR3 is built from 16 residues. The CDR3: CASSFGDRFSSYEQYF. CDR3 DNA sequence: TGTGCCAGCAGTTTCGGGGACAGGTTCTCTTCCTACGAGCAGTACTTC.

The chain recombines TRBV3-1 (or the pseudogene TRBV3-2) with TRBJ1-2; D remains ambiguous. CDR3 length: 11 amino acids. Trimming removed 1 base from V and 9 bases from J, with 6 bases in between. The V gene's germline CDR1 is LGHDT and CDR2 YNNKEL (reference sequence). Here the CDR3 DNA reads TGTGCCAGCAGCCAAGTTTCGAGCTACACCTTC. Amino acids: CASSQVSSYTF.

The chain joins TRBV5-1 to TRBJ1-6; D not certain. The CDR3 has 15 amino acids. The V and J ends lost 0 bases and 10 bases respectively, with 14 bases between them. Germline lookup yields CDR1 SGHRS and CDR2 YFSETQ. CDR3 amino acids: CASSLETQRESPLHF. DNA of the CDR3: TGCGCCAGCAGCTTGGAGACCCAGAGGGAGTCACCCCTCCACTTT.

The rearrangement uses TRBV4-1 and TRBJ2-3, with 7 bases that match TRBD2. Germline assignment: CDR1 MGHRA and CDR2 YSYEKL. The V segment lost 0 bases and the J segment 5 bases; nucleotides outside the gene matches: 11. This CDR3 is built from 17 residues. The CDR3, as DNA: TGCGCCAGCAGCCAAGATCGATGGCGGGAGAATGGAGATACGCAGTATTTT. Translated: CASSQDRWRENGDTQYF.